A single sample is the source of the 18 T cell receptor beta chains below, sequenced in a study of cytomegalovirus exposure and HLA in healthy donors. A multiplex PCR was run with 60 Vbeta primers and 13 Jbeta primers. The method was immunoSEQ multiplex PCR; TCRdb's version includes in-frame clones alone and lacks a portion of them. The data show 160,000 or so clones, with roughly 80% seen just once and 7% to 9% held by the top ten. Input material: PBMCs. The receptors come from a male donor in good health and CMV-seropositive.

The rearrangement uses TRBV19 and TRBJ2-5; 10 nucleotides align to TRBD2. The J call may be wrong; the DNA end is better matched by TRBJ2-7. This CDR3 region has 15 residues. Germline V lookup: CDR1 LNHDA, CDR2 SQIVND (reference sequence). Here the CDR3 reads CASTATSGNSYEQYF. CDR3 nucleotides: TGTGCCAGTACGGCAACTAGCGGGAACTCCTACGAGCAGTACTTC.

This clone turned up a few times. The V gene is TRBV10-1, the J gene TRBJ2-3; 8 bases line up with TRBD2. The V gene's germline CDR1 is WNHNN and CDR2 SYGVQD (reference sequence). Trimming cost V 8 bases and J 0 bases; bases outside gene matches: 7. The CDR3 is made up of 15 amino acids. The CDR3 DNA sequence: TGCGCCAGCTCCGGAGCGGGGGCTAGCACAGATACGCAGTATTTT. Protein sequence: CASSGAGASTDTQYF.

In the case of this clone: Germline and junction disagree at one end, which may indicate a read error. This rearrangement joins TRBV11-2 to TRBJ1-1; no clear D. CDR3 length: 15 residues. Germline CDR1 reads SGHAT; CDR2 reads FQNNGV. CDR3 in DNA: TGTGTCAGCAGCCATTCCCCGAATGGTGGCCAAGAAGCTTTCTTT. Residues: CVSSHSPNGGQEAFF.

V and J are TRBV11-3 and TRBJ2-1, with 11 bases that match TRBD2. Germline CDR1 is SGHNT and CDR2 is YENEEA. This CDR3 is 16 amino acids long. Losses at the gene ends were 4 bases for V and 7 bases for J; bases not matched to a gene: 9. The CDR3 nucleotides read TGTGCCAGCAGCTCCTATAGCGGGGGGGCCCAGAATGAGCAGTTCTTC. This codes for CASSSYSGGAQNEQFF. Full variable domain (rest looked up from reference TRBV11-3 and TRBJ2-1): EAGVVQSPRYKIIEKKQPVAFWCNPISGHNTLYWYLQNLGQGPELLIRYENEEAVDDSQLPKDRFSAERLKGVDSTLKIQPAELGDSAVYLCASSSYSGGAQNEQFFGPGTRLTVL.

The table lists this clone with a count of one. V gene TRBV28 combines with J gene TRBJ1-5; D gene unclear. Germline V gene data show CDR1 as MDHEN and CDR2 as SYDVKM. This CDR3 spans 14 amino acids. The V gene lost 6 bases and the J gene lost 1 base, with 10 bases spanning the gap. Here the CDR3 reads CASSENLSNQPQHF. Written as DNA, the CDR3 is TGTGCCAGCAGCGAGAACTTGAGCAATCAGCCCCAGCATTTT.

V usage is TRBV7-9 and J usage is TRBJ1-4; no clear D gene. With 5 bases removed from V and 4 bases from J, the gap between germline ends came to 14 bases. The length of the CDR3 is 15 residues. CDR1 SEHNR and CDR2 FQNEAQ come from the germline V gene (reference sequence). CDR3 nucleotides: TGTGCCAGCAGCCCCCCGGGTGGCGGTAATGAAAAACTGTTTTTT. Translation gives CASSPPGGGNEKLFF.

This clone showed up just a few times. The rearrangement links TRBV2 to TRBJ1-5, with D possibly TRBD1 on 6 matching bases. Trimming took 2 bases from V and 2 from J, leaving 10 bases between them. Germline CDR1 is SNHLY and CDR2 is FYNNEI. The CDR3 sequence is 15 residues long. The CDR3 is CASSEQGLGNQPQHF. As DNA, the CDR3 is TGTGCCAGCAGTGAACAGGGGCTCGGCAATCAGCCCCAGCATTTT.

V is TRBV6-5 and J is TRBJ2-7, with TRBD2 identical over 10 bases. The V segment lost 0 bases and the J segment 2 bases; nucleotides outside the gene matches: 1. CDR3 size: 15 residues. Germline CDR1 and CDR2: MNHEY and SVGAGI. The CDR3 DNA sequence: TGTGCCAGCAGTTACTCTCTAGCGGGAGCCTACGAGCAGTACTTC. Translating gives CASSYSLAGAYEQYF.

The sample holds one count of this clone. The chain uses TRBV6-6 and TRBJ2-1, with TRBD2 identical over 8 bases. CDR3 length: 16 amino acids. The V gene's germline CDR1 is MNHNY and CDR2 SVGAGI (reference sequence). Trimming cost V 1 base and J 0 bases; bases outside gene matches: 2. CDR3 sequence: CASSYYGGDSYNEQFF. CDR3 nucleotide sequence: TGTGCCAGCAGTTACTACGGGGGGGACTCCTACAATGAGCAGTTCTTC.

This clone has only a few counts. The rearrangement joins TRBV6-1 to TRBJ2-5; 8 positions match TRBD1. Germline CDR1 reads MNHNS; CDR2 reads SASEGT. The CDR3 length is 15 residues. V was clipped by 5 bases and J by 0 bases; unmatched bases: 5. The CDR3 nucleotides are TGTGCCAGCAGTCACGACAGGGGCCACCAAGAGACCCAGTACTTC. Translation: CASSHDRGHQETQYF.

The rearrangement joins TRBV6-6 to TRBJ1-6; 7 nucleotides line up with TRBD1. V was pared by 7 bases and J by 3 bases, with 9 bases of the junction left unmatched. The CDR3 covers 16 residues. Looked up from germline, CDR1 is MNHNY and CDR2 is SVGAGI (reference sequence). CDR3 protein: CASKYKGGIYNSPLHF. In nucleotides, the CDR3 is TGTGCCAGCAAATATAAAGGGGGCATCTATAATTCACCCCTCCACTTT.

This chain links TRBV27 with TRBJ2-7; D ambiguous. Germline-derived CDR1 and CDR2 are MNHEY and SMNVEV (reference sequence). Trimming left V 2 bases short and J 3 bases short, with 17 bases between. This CDR3 spans 16 amino acids. Here the CDR3 reads CASSLGPGLIRYEQYF. The DNA for the CDR3 is TGTGCCAGCAGTTTAGGGCCTGGGCTAATACGCTACGAGCAGTACTTC.

This chain uses TRBV5-1 with TRBJ2-1, with 10 nucleotides matching TRBD1. Germline trimming cut 0 bases from V and 7 bases from J; bases unmatched to any gene: 1. This CDR3 contains 14 residues. Looked up from germline, CDR1 is SGHRS and CDR2 is YFSETQ. DNA of the CDR3: TGCGCCAGCAGCTTGGGGGACAGGGGAAATGAGCAGTTCTTC. This codes for CASSLGDRGNEQFF.

The CDR3 loop is CASGASGAYNEQFF. CDR3 DNA: TGCGCCAGCGGCGCTAGCGGGGCTTACAATGAGCAGTTCTTC. This chain connects TRBV5-1 to TRBJ2-1, with 9 bases lining up with TRBD2. V trimming: 7 bases; J trimming: 4 bases; junction bases outside the gene matches: 6. This CDR3 has 14 residues. Germline-derived CDR1 and CDR2 are SGHRS and YFSETQ.

This clone has a handful of counts. The chain carries TRBV11-2 and TRBJ2-3; tentatively, D is TRBD2 (7 bases). V was pared by 5 bases and J by 1 base, with 19 bases between. The CDR3 loop spans 17 amino acids. Germline CDR1 and CDR2: SGHAT and FQNNGV. The CDR3 region has the DNA TGTGCCAGCAGCAGAGTGGGGGCCGCGGGAGGCACAGATACGCAGTATTTT. Its translation: CASSRVGAAGGTDTQYF.

The CDR3 DNA reads TGTGCCAGCAGCCCGGGACTAGCGGGACGAAGGCCGCGGGAGCAGTACTTC. This sequence encodes CASSPGLAGRRPREQYF. The rearrangement joins TRBV14 to TRBJ2-7; TRBD2 agrees at 13 bases. V shed 4 bases and J 7 bases; nucleotides not matched to a gene: 13. The CDR3 sequence is 17 residues long. Germline CDR1 reads SGHDN; CDR2 reads FVKESK.

There are a few counts of this clone. The genes are TRBV19 and TRBJ2-3; a weak D match, TRBD2 (5 bases). This CDR3 has 15 residues. Germline V CDR1 and CDR2: LNHDA, SQIVND (reference sequence). V shed 10 bases and J shed 0 bases, with 17 bases lying between them. CDR3: CATRRKGFSTDTQYF. In DNA form, the CDR3 reads TGTGCCACCAGGAGGAAGGGCTTCAGCACAGATACGCAGTATTTT.

The chain is built from TRBV30 and TRBJ1-5; perhaps TRBD1 as D (5 bases). V was clipped by 4 bases and J by 0 bases, with 10 bases between them. This CDR3 is 14 amino acids long. The germline V gene encodes CDR1 GTSNPN and CDR2 SVGIG (reference sequence). The CDR3: CAWTQGYSNQPQHF. In DNA, the CDR3 is TGTGCCTGGACCCAGGGTTATAGCAATCAGCCCCAGCATTTT. Full variable domain (remainder filled in from reference TRBV30 and TRBJ1-5): SQTIHQWPATLVQPVGSPLSLECTVEGTSNPNLYWYRQAAGRGLQLLFYSVGIGQISSEVPQNLSASRPQDRQFILSSKKLLLSDSGFYLCAWTQGYSNQPQHFGDGTRLSIL.